What follows are 20 T cell receptor beta chains derived from one specimen sequenced in a study of cytomegalovirus exposure and HLA in healthy donors. In the PCR, 60 Vbeta and 13 Jbeta primers were used. Assay: immunoSEQ multiplex PCR; the TCRdb copy retains only in-frame clones and omits some. The sample lists 160,000 or so clones; roughly four fifths were seen once. Sequencing was done on a sample of PBMCs. Receptor source: a man in his forties or fifties in good health and CMV-seronegative.

This chain uses TRBV7-2 with TRBJ2-5; TRBD2 matches at 8 bases. V lost 4 bases to trimming and J lost 5 bases; unmatched junction nucleotides: 12. The CDR3 has 16 residues. Germline V gene sequence: CDR1 SGHTA, CDR2 FQGNSA. The CDR3 region has the DNA TGTGCCAGCAGCTCTCGGACTAGCACCCCCTGGGAGACCCAGTACTTC. Translated: CASSSRTSTPWETQYF. The full variable domain, rest sourced from reference TRBV7-2 and TRBJ2-5, is GAGVSQSPSNKVTEKGKDVELRCDPISGHTALYWYRQSLGQGLEFLIYFQGNSAPDKSGLPSDRFSAERTGGSVSTLTIQRTQQEDSAVYLCASSSRTSTPWETQYFGPGTRLLVL.

The chain couples TRBV21-1 to TRBJ2-7; TRBD1 is the table's D call and was not checked against the DNA. TRBV21-1 corresponds to a pseudogene. This CDR3 has 16 amino acids. The CDR3 coding sequence is TGTGCCAGCACCGATTACTTTACCGGGACAGGGAGCGAGCAGTACGTC. Its protein is CASTDYFTGTGSEQYV.

The V call is TRBV4-1, the J call TRBJ2-1, with TRBD2 identical over 9 bases. The V gene's germline CDR1 is MGHRA and CDR2 YSYEKL. This CDR3 contains 16 residues. V gave up 1 base and J gave up 5 bases; unmatched junction bases: 6. CDR3 sequence: CASSQVILAGHNEQFF. The CDR3 DNA reads TGCGCCAGCAGCCAAGTCATTCTAGCGGGACACAATGAGCAGTTCTTC.

The chain has TRBV5-1 and TRBJ2-1, with D possibly being TRBD1 (5 bases). There are 15 residues in the CDR3. V was trimmed by 5 bases and J by 2 bases, leaving 14 bases between them. Germline V gene lookup returns CDR1 SGHRS and CDR2 YFSETQ. This chain's CDR3 is CASRPGPEPYNEQFF. The CDR3 DNA reads as TGCGCCAGCAGGCCAGGGCCCGAGCCCTACAATGAGCAGTTCTTC.

This chain links TRBV15 with TRBJ1-3; maybe TRBD1 (6 bases). This CDR3 is built from 15 residues. V lost 6 bases and J 4 bases, leaving 16 bases between the germline ends. Germline-derived CDR1 and CDR2 are LNHNV and YYDKDF (reference sequence). Written as DNA, the CDR3 is TGTGCCACCAGTACGTCGCAGGGGATGGGAAACACCATATATTTT. Its translation is CATSTSQGMGNTIYF.

This sequence joins TRBV6-4 and TRBJ1-1; D is unclear. Trimming shortened V by 8 bases and J by 5 bases, and 21 bases separated the two germline ends. CDR1 and CDR2 (germline): MRHNA, SNTAGT. The CDR3 is 15 amino acids. The CDR3 spells CASHTAQRSKTEAFF. CDR3 in DNA: TGTGCCAGCCACACGGCCCAGCGTTCGAAGACTGAAGCTTTCTTT.

The chain couples TRBV19 to TRBJ1-1, with TRBD1 as a possible D gene (5 bases). Trimming left V 8 bases short and J 5 bases short, with 15 bases between. Germline V gene lookup returns CDR1 LNHDA and CDR2 SQIVND (reference sequence). CDR3 length: 13 residues. This CDR3 reads CASGGTLGTEAFF. The DNA for the CDR3 is TGTGCCAGTGGGGGGACCCTTGGGACTGAAGCTTTCTTT.

This clone was detected a few times. V usage is TRBV30 and J usage is TRBJ1-6, with 7 positions matching TRBD1. The CDR3 sequence is 12 residues long. With V trimmed by 4 bases and J by 8 bases, 2 bases remained unmatched. The germline gives CDR1 GTSNPN, CDR2 SVGIG (reference sequence). CDR3: CAWTRGDSPLHF. The CDR3 DNA follows: TGTGCCTGGACCAGGGGGGATTCACCCCTCCACTTT. The variable domain in full, with the rest retrieved from reference TRBV30 and TRBJ1-6, is SQTIHQWPATLVQPVGSPLSLECTVEGTSNPNLYWYRQAAGRGLQLLFYSVGIGQISSEVPQNLSASRPQDRQFILSSKKLLLSDSGFYLCAWTRGDSPLHFGNGTRLTVT.

In DNA, the CDR3 is TGTGCCATCAGTGAGAGGGGGACTAGCGTACTAAGTGAGCAGTTCTTC. Amino acids: CAISERGTSVLSEQFF. The gene calls are TRBV10-3 and TRBJ2-1; 10 nucleotides align to TRBD2. Germline values: CDR1 ENHRY, CDR2 SYGVKD. This CDR3 is 16 amino acids long. Trimming removed 2 bases from V and 9 bases from J; junction bases left unmatched: 10.

The rearrangement uses TRBV5-4 and TRBJ1-2, with D possibly matching TRBD1 (6 bases). This CDR3 spans 17 amino acids. Per germline, CDR1 SGHNT and CDR2 YYREEE (reference sequence). V shed 0 bases and J shed 5 bases, with 20 bases lying between them. Written as DNA, the CDR3 is TGTGCCAGCAGCTTGGGGCAGGGGACCGCCTCGTTATATGGCTACACCTTC. Protein product: CASSLGQGTASLYGYTF.

This chain links TRBV14 with TRBJ1-2; 9 nucleotides line up with TRBD1. CDR1 is SGHDN, CDR2 FVKESK, per germline. V was clipped by 2 bases and J by 4 bases; unmatched bases: 5. The CDR3 contains 15 residues. The CDR3 loop is CASSQPQGAGYGYTF. The CDR3 DNA sequence: TGTGCCAGCAGCCAACCACAGGGGGCAGGCTATGGCTACACCTTC.

The chain employs TRBV11-2 and TRBJ2-1; 10 bases line up with TRBD2. The V gene end was trimmed by 8 bases and the J gene end by 0 bases; junction bases not matched to a gene: 13. This CDR3 comprises 18 residues. Germline values: CDR1 SGHAT, CDR2 FQNNGV. In DNA form, the CDR3 reads TGTGCCAGCGGGGGAAGGACTAGCGGTTACCCCTCCTACAATGAGCAGTTCTTC. This translates into CASGGRTSGYPSYNEQFF.

V is TRBV7-2 and J is TRBJ2-1; the D is unclear. Per the germline V gene, CDR1 is SGHTA and CDR2 is FQGNSA. The CDR3 loop spans 16 amino acids. Between the trimmed V and J ends, which lost 1 base and 0 bases, there was a span of 10 bases. Written as DNA, the CDR3 is TGTGCCAGCAGCTTAGGGTCCGCGAGCTCCTACAATGAGCAGTTCTTC. It translates to CASSLGSASSYNEQFF.

This clone was seen a single time. The chain has TRBV10-2 and TRBJ2-7; 9 nucleotides align to TRBD1. CDR1 WSHSY and CDR2 SAAADI come from the germline V gene. The V and J ends lost 11 bases and 4 bases, in that order; junction bases with no gene match: 6. The CDR3 length is 12 residues. The CDR3 loop reads CAGGQGRYEQYF. The CDR3 nucleotides read TGCGCCGGCGGACAGGGGAGATACGAGCAGTACTTC.

The J gene is TRBJ2-7, the V gene TRBV27, with a weak D call TRBD1 (6 bases). Trimming took 6 bases from V and 0 from J, leaving 12 bases between them. This CDR3 contains 14 residues. CDR1 MNHEY and CDR2 SMNVEV come from the germline V gene (reference sequence). CDR3 nucleotides: TGTGCCAGCAGAGCGGACAGCAGCTCCTACGAGCAGTACTTC. Protein product: CASRADSSSYEQYF.

The table lists this clone with a count of one. The genes are TRBV28 and TRBJ2-2; no clear D gene. Germline V CDR1 and CDR2: MDHEN, SYDVKM. Trimming removed 6 bases at V and 2 bases at J, with 7 bases between. This CDR3 region has 13 residues. CDR3 region: CASSGSNTGELFF. In DNA form, the CDR3 reads TGTGCCAGCAGCGGTTCTAACACCGGGGAGCTGTTTTTT.

This clone was counted between two and nine times. The chain combines TRBV30 with TRBJ1-2; 8 bases align to TRBD1. V was clipped by 5 bases and J by 9 bases; unmatched bases: 2. The length of the CDR3 is 10 residues. Germline V gene sequence: CDR1 GTSNPN, CDR2 SVGIG (reference sequence). The CDR3 DNA follows: TGTGCCTGGCGACAGGGGAGCTACACCTTC. This codes for CAWRQGSYTF.

The chain is built from TRBV2 and TRBJ2-7, with 9 bases identical to TRBD1. The CDR3 totals 14 residues. The V segment lost 4 bases and the J segment 2 bases; nucleotides outside the gene matches: 3. Germline values: CDR1 SNHLY, CDR2 FYNNEI. CDR3 sequence (DNA): TGTGCCAGCAGTGCGGACAGGGGCCCCTACGAGCAGTACTTC. It codes for CASSADRGPYEQYF.

The chain uses TRBV18 and TRBJ2-2; TRBD1 matches 10 bases. The V segment lost 1 base and the J segment 5 bases; nucleotides outside the gene matches: 4. Germline assignment: CDR1 KGHSH and CDR2 LQKENI. The CDR3 is 16 residues long. This CDR3 reads CASSPQTGGMTGELFF. In nucleotides, the CDR3 is TGTGCCAGCTCACCACAGACAGGGGGCATGACCGGGGAGCTGTTTTTT.

The chain uses TRBV6-1 and TRBJ2-1, with D unresolved. V dropped 4 bases and J dropped 0 bases, with 7 bases sitting between them. CDR3 size: 14 residues. In germline, CDR1 is MNHNS, CDR2 SASEGT. CDR3 DNA: TGTGCCAGCAGTGTCCTCCTCTCCTACAATGAGCAGTTCTTC. This sequence encodes CASSVLLSYNEQFF.